The source of this T cell receptor beta chain is a study of prognosis after radiotherapy for stage I lung cancer. Looking at the study overall: Deemed medically inoperable were all patients with non-small cell lung cancer. For radiotherapy, patients got SBRT split into 3 to 5 fractions, giving a biologically effective dose of at least 100 Gy. No patient had concurrent therapy with stereotactic body radiotherapy.

From genomic DNA, two-round multiplex PCR was used to amplify TCR beta CDR3. During first-round PCR, primers specific to each TRBV and TRBJ gene were used. TCRdb fed the multiplex PCR reads into MiXCR, producing one record per CDR3 protein. The sample lists more than 20,000 distinct CDR3 sequences, about 42% occurring once. Note on this clonotype: The antigen is not known.

Broader study findings: The study left the tumor specificity of the expanded TCR clones undetermined.

This sequence originates from a donor aged 50 or older with non-small cell lung cancer. Material: PBMCs, obtained before or after stereotactic body radiation therapy (not recorded which).

The CDR3 sequence: CASSGTENYGYTF. The DNA for the CDR3 is TGTGCCAGCAGTGGGACAGAGAACTATGGCTACACCTTC. The chain carries TRBV6-2 or TRBV6-3 and TRBJ1-2, with TRBD1 matching 7 bases. The length of the CDR3 is 13 residues. Trimming cost V 5 bases and J 2 bases; bases outside gene matches: 2. Germline lookup yields CDR1 MNHEY and CDR2 SVGEGT.